The next 15 T cell receptor beta chains were all read from a single sample in a study of shared clonotypes between healthy human individuals. Assay: immunoSEQ multiplex PCR; the TCRdb copy retains only in-frame clones and omits some. The sample yields over 300,000 clones, around 87% seen once. The sample was memory CD8+ T cells sorted from blood. Subset meaning: CD45RO+ cells pooled with CCR7-negative TemRA cells. Receptors originate from a man younger than 35 in good health.

The V and J genes are TRBV27 and TRBJ1-4; D remains unclear. The germline CDR1 and CDR2 sequences are MNHEY and SMNVEV (reference sequence). V was cut by 6 bases and J by 7 bases, with 9 bases left in between. This CDR3 contains 12 residues. CDR3 in amino acids: CASRGLGEKLFF. The CDR3 bases are TGTGCCAGCAGGGGGTTGGGTGAAAAACTGTTTTTT. Drawing the rest from reference TRBV27 and TRBJ1-4, the complete variable domain is EAQVTQNPRYLITVTGKKLTVTCSQNMNHEYMSWYRQDPGLGLRQIYYSMNVEVTDKGDVPEGYKVSRKEKRNFPLILESPSPNQTSLYFCASRGLGEKLFFGSGTQLSVL.

The rearrangement joins TRBV30 to TRBJ1-1, with unresolved D. The V gene lost 4 bases and the J gene lost 5 bases, with 14 bases spanning the gap. The CDR3 totals 13 residues. Looked up from germline, CDR1 is GTSNPN and CDR2 is SVGIG (reference sequence). This chain's CDR3 is CAWMMDRWTEAFF. DNA for the CDR3: TGTGCCTGGATGATGGATAGGTGGACTGAAGCTTTCTTT.

This clone occurred once. The chain carries TRBV7-8 and TRBJ1-1; D is undetermined. The CDR3 is 11 residues long. Trimming stripped 6 bases from V and 3 bases from J, with 5 bases between. The germline V gene encodes CDR1 SGHVS and CDR2 FQNEAQ. In DNA form, the CDR3 reads TGTGCCAGCAGTCTGGACACTGAAGCTTTCTTT. Amino acid sequence: CASSLDTEAFF.

V usage is TRBV2 and J usage is TRBJ1-2, with unresolved D. The germline V gene has CDR1 SNHLY and CDR2 FYNNEI. This CDR3 has 10 amino acids. V shed 7 bases and J shed 7 bases, with 7 bases lying between them. The CDR3 nucleotides read TGTGCCAGCACGGGCCTTGGCTACACCTTC. Its protein is CASTGLGYTF.

The J gene is TRBJ2-3, the V gene TRBV29-1; D remains ambiguous. CDR3 length: 13 amino acids. V was pared by 6 bases and J by 0 bases, with 10 bases between. Germline V lookup: CDR1 SQVTM, CDR2 ANQGSEA. The CDR3 reads CSVVPYSTDTQYF. CDR3 nucleotides: TGCAGCGTGGTGCCGTATAGCACAGATACGCAGTATTTT.

The chain uses TRBV13 and TRBJ2-5; weak D call: TRBD2 (5 bases). The CDR3 contains 15 residues. V lost 6 bases and J 4 bases, leaving 18 bases between the germline ends. Germline loops: CDR1 PRHDT, CDR2 FYEKMQ (reference sequence). CDR3 sequence reads: CASRRLGGTAETQYF. CDR3 DNA: TGTGCCAGCAGACGACTTGGAGGAACGGCAGAGACCCAGTACTTC. Based on the CDR3 plus reference TRBV13 and TRBJ2-5, the full variable domain is AAGVIQSPRHLIKEKRETATLKCYPIPRHDTVYWYQQGPGQDPQFLISFYEKMQSDKGSIPDRFSAQQFSDYHSELNMSSLELGDSALYFCASRRLGGTAETQYFGPGTRLLVL.

This clone was recorded only once. The CDR3 here is CASTALRGTQYF. The CDR3 DNA reads as TGTGCCAGCACCGCGTTAAGGGGGACCCAGTACTTC. The chain has TRBV5-8 and TRBJ2-5, with TRBD1 as a possible D gene (5 bases). Germline lookup yields CDR1 SGHTS and CDR2 YDEGEE. The CDR3 runs to 12 residues. V lost 6 bases and J 7 bases, leaving 13 bases between the germline ends.

The CDR3 sequence is CSAHRGEQYF. The CDR3 DNA reads TGCAGTGCCCACCGTGGTGAGCAGTACTTC. This rearrangement joins TRBV20-1 to TRBJ2-7, with D uncertain. Trimming took 6 bases from V and 7 from J, leaving 10 bases between them. The CDR3 contains 10 residues. Germline CDR1 DFQATT, CDR2 SNEGSKA (reference sequence).

The chain has TRBV25-1 and TRBJ1-1; TRBD1 matches at 9 bases. Germline V gene lookup returns CDR1 MGHDK and CDR2 SYGVNS. The CDR3 is 16 residues long. Germline trimming cut 1 base from V and 2 bases from J; bases unmatched to any gene: 5. The DNA for the CDR3 is TGTGCCAGCAGTGAATTAGGGACAGGGATAAACACTGAAGCTTTCTTT. It is translated as CASSELGTGINTEAFF.

V and J are TRBV7-9 and TRBJ2-7; D gene ambiguous. CDR1 and CDR2 from the germline V gene are SEHNR and FQNEAQ (reference sequence). The CDR3 runs to 15 residues. Trimming cost V 5 bases and J 0 bases, with 14 bases left between them. The CDR3 bases are TGTGCCAGCAGCACTCAGACCCTGAGCTCCTACGAGCAGTACTTC. The encoded protein is CASSTQTLSSYEQYF. The full variable domain, its missing parts supplied by reference TRBV7-9 and TRBJ2-7, is DTGVSQNPRHKITKRGQNVTFRCDPISEHNRLYWYRQTLGQGPEFLTYFQNEAQLEKSRLLSDRFSAERPKGSFSTLEIQRTEQGDSAMYLCASSTQTLSSYEQYFGPGTRLTVT.

The chain recombines TRBV30 with TRBJ1-4; weak D call: TRBD1 (5 bases). With 0 bases removed from V and 5 bases from J, the gap between germline ends came to 10 bases. Germline V gene data show CDR1 as GTSNPN and CDR2 as SVGIG (reference sequence). The CDR3 is made up of 14 amino acids. The CDR3 DNA reads TGTGCCTGGAGTGTGTCGGGGCTAAATGAAAAACTGTTTTTT. Translation: CAWSVSGLNEKLFF.

The chain recombines TRBV6-5 with TRBJ2-7, with D maybe TRBD1 (6 bases). CDR3 length: 13 amino acids. The germline V gene has CDR1 MNHEY and CDR2 SVGAGI. V lost 6 bases and J lost 0, with 9 bases in between. The CDR3 DNA reads as TGTGCCAGCAGCTACAGGGCCTCCTACGAGCAGTACTTC. Protein: CASSYRASYEQYF.

The chain recombines TRBV5-1 with TRBJ1-3; no firm D call. CDR1 and CDR2 (germline): SGHRS, YFSETQ. The CDR3 is 13 residues long. V lost 2 bases, J lost 2 bases, and 5 bases lay in between. The CDR3 spells CASSFATGNTIYF. DNA of the CDR3: TGCGCCAGCAGCTTTGCCACTGGAAACACCATATATTTT.

The chain carries TRBV6-1 and TRBJ2-7, with 8 bases identical to TRBD2. The V and J ends lost 3 bases and 2 bases, in that order; junction bases with no gene match: 9. This CDR3 comprises 16 residues. CDR1 MNHNS and CDR2 SASEGT come from the germline V gene. The CDR3 bases are TGTGCCAGCAGTGAGCTCCGGGGGGGTCTTCCCTACGAGCAGTACTTC. This gives the protein CASSELRGGLPYEQYF.

The V call is TRBV28, the J call TRBJ1-4; the D gene is possibly TRBD1 (5 bases). This CDR3 region has 14 residues. The V gene's germline CDR1 is MDHEN and CDR2 SYDVKM. V gave up 2 bases and J gave up 9 bases, with 13 bases separating them. As DNA, the CDR3 is TGTGCCAGCAGTTTAAGGGCAGGGAATAAAAAACTGTTTTTT. This sequence encodes CASSLRAGNKKLFF.